This is a list of T cell receptor beta chains from one sample in a study of T-cell memory formation after mild COVID-19. Each CDR3 protein gets one entry after TCRdb re-called the 5' RACE reads with MiXCR. The sample contains approximately 410,000 distinct CDR3 sequences, less than 25% of which appear only once. The sample comprised PBMCs or a T cell subset sorted from them (not recorded which). The receptors stem from an adult woman who had mild COVID-19 (a few samples of this study predate the infection). Cell type and time point are not known. CDR3s leave out the opening cysteine and the closing phenylalanine or tryptophan. A row's size may be missing; if present it is once, few, many or a size class.

v_call: TRBV4-2
clone_size: NA
j_call: TRBJ2-7
cdr3_aa: ASSQDAGTNYEQY

v_call: TRBV7-6
clone_size: many
j_call: TRBJ2-7
cdr3_aa: ASSLGSLATEQY

v_call: TRBV4-1
clone_size: NA
j_call: TRBJ2-7
cdr3_aa: ASSQDLGSGAKRSRYEQY

v_call: TRBV6-4
clone_size: NA
j_call: TRBJ2-3
cdr3_aa: ASSDSLASDTQY

v_call: TRBV7-9
clone_size: NA
j_call: TRBJ2-7
cdr3_aa: ASSSSPRSYEQY

v_call: TRBV7-6
clone_size: few
j_call: TRBJ2-3
cdr3_aa: ASRPTSGGVTDTQY

v_call: TRBV6-1
clone_size: few
j_call: TRBJ2-2
cdr3_aa: ASRHRGANTGELF

v_call: TRBV7-6
clone_size: NA
j_call: TRBJ1-1
cdr3_aa: ASSLAWDRGVSTEAF

v_call: TRBV5-1
clone_size: NA
j_call: TRBJ1-4
cdr3_aa: ASSGQGSANEKLF

v_call: TRBV7-9
clone_size: NA
j_call: TRBJ2-2
cdr3_aa: ASSPPLGGSNTGELF

v_call: TRBV16
clone_size: NA
j_call: TRBJ2-7
cdr3_aa: ASSQWAPKRGDTYEQY

v_call: TRBV7-9
clone_size: NA
j_call: TRBJ2-7
cdr3_aa: ASSLAFLDSYEQY

v_call: TRBV7-2
clone_size: NA
j_call: TRBJ2-7
cdr3_aa: ASSRQGGDAYEQY

v_call: TRBV7-9
clone_size: few
j_call: TRBJ2-1
cdr3_aa: ASSLARSGRSSDNEQF

v_call: TRBV4-1
clone_size: NA
j_call: TRBJ1-4
cdr3_aa: ASSQDSSGTVNEKLF

v_call: TRBV7-9
clone_size: few
j_call: TRBJ2-7
cdr3_aa: ASSPPSGKLGSYEQY

v_call: TRBV11-3
clone_size: NA
j_call: TRBJ2-1
cdr3_aa: ASSPNGPGTSGFHEQF

v_call: TRBV5-1
clone_size: NA
j_call: TRBJ1-6
cdr3_aa: ASSLEVGSPLH

v_call: TRBV6-5
clone_size: few
j_call: TRBJ2-2
cdr3_aa: ASSPGNPTSGRADGELF

v_call: TRBV5-1
clone_size: NA
j_call: TRBJ1-1
cdr3_aa: ASSADILNTEAF

v_call: TRBV30
clone_size: NA
j_call: TRBJ2-6
cdr3_aa: AWSYGGSGANVLT

v_call: TRBV5-1
clone_size: few
j_call: TRBJ1-3
cdr3_aa: ASSLDVTAGNTIY

v_call: TRBV20-1
clone_size: NA
j_call: TRBJ1-1
cdr3_aa: SASRTGSGWAEAF

v_call: TRBV29-1
clone_size: few
j_call: TRBJ2-1
cdr3_aa: SVDDPRSYNEQF

v_call: TRBV12-3/TRBV12-4
clone_size: NA
j_call: TRBJ2-1
cdr3_aa: ASSTQGGGKGTSGVSNEQF

v_call: TRBV6-1
clone_size: few
j_call: TRBJ2-7
cdr3_aa: ASSALGTGVYEQY

v_call: TRBV3-1
clone_size: NA
j_call: TRBJ2-6
cdr3_aa: ASALSRANVLT

v_call: TRBV6-2/TRBV6-3
clone_size: few
j_call: TRBJ2-7
cdr3_aa: ASTPSGSSYEQY

v_call: TRBV29-1
clone_size: NA
j_call: TRBJ2-7
cdr3_aa: SVEPAGGSSYEQY

v_call: TRBV19
clone_size: few
j_call: TRBJ2-3
cdr3_aa: ASSPGGTGVTDTQY

v_call: TRBV7-9
clone_size: few
j_call: TRBJ2-7
cdr3_aa: ASSTPTGLYEQY

v_call: TRBV12-3/TRBV12-4
clone_size: NA
j_call: TRBJ2-3
cdr3_aa: ASRRTWASGRVDTQY

v_call: TRBV9
clone_size: few
j_call: TRBJ1-1
cdr3_aa: ASKGMNTEAF

v_call: TRBV30
clone_size: few
j_call: TRBJ2-5
cdr3_aa: AWKRLGETQY

v_call: TRBV5-1
clone_size: NA
j_call: TRBJ2-1
cdr3_aa: ASSLAKTSAGYNEQF

v_call: TRBV7-9
clone_size: NA
j_call: TRBJ2-1
cdr3_aa: ASSPSGGDIHEQF

v_call: TRBV7-3
clone_size: NA
j_call: TRBJ2-3
cdr3_aa: ASSLGGHWADTQY

v_call: TRBV6-5
clone_size: NA
j_call: TRBJ2-7
cdr3_aa: ASSRTGPYEQY

v_call: TRBV20-1
clone_size: NA
j_call: TRBJ2-1
cdr3_aa: SARDQQQGMYYNEQF

v_call: TRBV6-5
clone_size: NA
j_call: TRBJ2-7
cdr3_aa: ASRETGGEQY

v_call: TRBV15
clone_size: few
j_call: TRBJ1-2
cdr3_aa: ATSSLDGPLGSYT

v_call: TRBV7-8
clone_size: NA
j_call: TRBJ2-1
cdr3_aa: ASSPPIREGSEQF

v_call: TRBV5-1
clone_size: NA
j_call: TRBJ2-2
cdr3_aa: ASSLKSGELF

v_call: TRBV11-2
clone_size: NA
j_call: TRBJ2-7
cdr3_aa: ASSPTRGQGY

v_call: TRBV5-1
clone_size: many
j_call: TRBJ2-7
cdr3_aa: ASSPWDREMYEQY

v_call: TRBV9
clone_size: NA
j_call: TRBJ2-3
cdr3_aa: ASSVQGGTTGGTQY

v_call: TRBV18
clone_size: NA
j_call: TRBJ2-1
cdr3_aa: ASSPSVGSVSGEQF

v_call: TRBV5-1
clone_size: few
j_call: TRBJ1-4
cdr3_aa: ASSITFSPTNEKLF

v_call: TRBV7-3
clone_size: NA
j_call: TRBJ2-5
cdr3_aa: ASSLTPGQGETQY

v_call: TRBV7-2
clone_size: few
j_call: TRBJ2-3
cdr3_aa: ASSFQGERKGTDTQY

v_call: TRBV20-1
clone_size: NA
j_call: TRBJ1-2
cdr3_aa: SALGEYYGYT

v_call: TRBV9
clone_size: few
j_call: TRBJ2-3
cdr3_aa: ASSHRDPQDTQY

v_call: TRBV24-1
clone_size: few
j_call: TRBJ2-7
cdr3_aa: ATSANRGSYEQY

v_call: TRBV5-1
clone_size: NA
j_call: TRBJ2-7
cdr3_aa: ASSLEGRGLAYEQY

v_call: TRBV20-1
clone_size: NA
j_call: TRBJ2-3
cdr3_aa: SAPPATDTQY